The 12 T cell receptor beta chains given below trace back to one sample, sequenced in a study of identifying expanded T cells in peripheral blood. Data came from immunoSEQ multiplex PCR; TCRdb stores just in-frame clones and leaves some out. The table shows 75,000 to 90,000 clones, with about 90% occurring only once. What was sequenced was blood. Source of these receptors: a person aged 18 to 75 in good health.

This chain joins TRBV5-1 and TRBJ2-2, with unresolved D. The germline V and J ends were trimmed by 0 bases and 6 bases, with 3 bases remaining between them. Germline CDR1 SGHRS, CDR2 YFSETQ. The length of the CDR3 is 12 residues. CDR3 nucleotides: TGCGCCAGCAGCTTGGCGGCCGGGGAGCTGTTTTTT. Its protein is CASSLAAGELFF.

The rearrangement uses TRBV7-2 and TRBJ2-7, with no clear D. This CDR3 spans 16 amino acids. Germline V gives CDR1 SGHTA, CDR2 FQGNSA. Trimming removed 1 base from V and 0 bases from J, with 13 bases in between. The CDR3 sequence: CASSLDYAASSYEQYF. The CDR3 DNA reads TGTGCCAGCAGCTTAGACTATGCGGCCTCCTCCTACGAGCAGTACTTC.

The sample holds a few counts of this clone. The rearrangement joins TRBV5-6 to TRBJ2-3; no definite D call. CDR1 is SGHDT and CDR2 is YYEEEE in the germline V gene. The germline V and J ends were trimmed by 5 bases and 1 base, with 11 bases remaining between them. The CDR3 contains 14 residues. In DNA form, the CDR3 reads TGTGCCAGCAGTACCGGCCGGGGCACAGATACGCAGTATTTT. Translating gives CASSTGRGTDTQYF.

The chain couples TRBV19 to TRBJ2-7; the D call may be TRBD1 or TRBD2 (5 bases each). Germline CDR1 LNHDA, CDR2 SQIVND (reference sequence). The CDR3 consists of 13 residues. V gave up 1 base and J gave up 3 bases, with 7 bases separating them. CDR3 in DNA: TGTGCCAGTAGTATAGTTGGGGGCTACGAGCAGTACTTC. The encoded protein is CASSIVGGYEQYF.

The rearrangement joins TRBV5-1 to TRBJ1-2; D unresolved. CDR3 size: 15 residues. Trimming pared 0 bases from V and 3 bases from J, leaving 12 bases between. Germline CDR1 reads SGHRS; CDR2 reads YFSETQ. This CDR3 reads CASSLVAGLDYGYTF. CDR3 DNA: TGCGCCAGCAGCTTGGTGGCGGGCTTGGACTATGGCTACACCTTC.

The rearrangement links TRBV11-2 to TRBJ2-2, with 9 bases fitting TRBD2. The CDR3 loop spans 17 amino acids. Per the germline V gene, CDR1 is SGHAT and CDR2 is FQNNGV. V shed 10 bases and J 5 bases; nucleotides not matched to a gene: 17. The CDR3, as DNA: TGTGCCACAGACCCAGGTGGCGCGGGAGGGAGGACCGGGGAGCTGTTTTTT. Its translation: CATDPGGAGGRTGELFF. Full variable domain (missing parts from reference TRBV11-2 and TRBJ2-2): EAGVAQSPRYKIIEKRQSVAFWCNPISGHATLYWYQQILGQGPKLLIQFQNNGVVDDSQLPKDRFSAERLKGVDSTLKIQPAKLEDSAVYLCATDPGGAGGRTGELFFGEGSRLTVL.

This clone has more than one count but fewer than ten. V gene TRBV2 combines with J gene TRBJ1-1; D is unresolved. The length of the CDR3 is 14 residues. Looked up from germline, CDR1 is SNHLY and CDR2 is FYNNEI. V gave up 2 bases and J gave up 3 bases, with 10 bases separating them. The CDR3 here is CASSESGSYTEAFF. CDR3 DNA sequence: TGTGCCAGCAGTGAATCCGGATCTTACACTGAAGCTTTCTTT.

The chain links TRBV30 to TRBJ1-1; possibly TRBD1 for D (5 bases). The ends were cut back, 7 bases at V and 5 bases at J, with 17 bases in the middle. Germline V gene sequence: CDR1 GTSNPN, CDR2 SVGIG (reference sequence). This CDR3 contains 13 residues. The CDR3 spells CASTAQGVTEAFF. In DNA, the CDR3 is TGTGCCTCTACGGCCCAGGGAGTAACTGAAGCTTTCTTT.

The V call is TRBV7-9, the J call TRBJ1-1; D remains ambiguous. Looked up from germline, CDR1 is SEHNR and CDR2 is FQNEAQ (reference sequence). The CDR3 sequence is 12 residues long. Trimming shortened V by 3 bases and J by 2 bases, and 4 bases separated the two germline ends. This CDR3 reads CASSFSNTEAFF. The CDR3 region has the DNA TGTGCCAGCAGCTTCTCTAACACTGAAGCTTTCTTT.

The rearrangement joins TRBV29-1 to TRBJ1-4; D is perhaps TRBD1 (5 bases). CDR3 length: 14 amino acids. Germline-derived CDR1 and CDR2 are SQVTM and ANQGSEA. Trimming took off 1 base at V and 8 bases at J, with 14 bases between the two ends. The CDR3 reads CSVEALNEGEKLFF. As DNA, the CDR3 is TGCAGCGTTGAAGCTCTGAATGAGGGGGAAAAACTGTTTTTT.

The CDR3 region is CASSGILNTEAFF. The CDR3 DNA sequence: TGTGCCAGCAGCGGCATATTGAACACTGAAGCTTTCTTT. The chain joins TRBV9 to TRBJ1-1; the D is unclear. Per the germline V gene, CDR1 is SGDLS and CDR2 is YYNGEE. Trimming took 3 bases from V and 0 from J, leaving 6 bases between them. The length of the CDR3 is 13 residues.

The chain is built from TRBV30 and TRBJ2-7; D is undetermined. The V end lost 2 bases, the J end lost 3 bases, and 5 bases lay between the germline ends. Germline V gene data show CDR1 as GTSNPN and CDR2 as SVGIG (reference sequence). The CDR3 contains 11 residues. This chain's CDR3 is CAWSSFYEQYF. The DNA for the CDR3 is TGTGCCTGGAGTTCCTTCTACGAGCAGTACTTC.